A selection of T cell receptor beta chains follows, all from one sample in a study of blood T cell repertoires in COVID-19. TCRdb's table, derived via immunoSEQ multiplex PCR, lists solely in-frame clones and lacks some. The sample lists about 220,000 clones, 70% to 85% occurring once. Sequences were obtained from PBMCs or T cells enriched from blood (not recorded which). The receptors stem from a middle-aged man who had recovered from COVID-19. The CDR3 runs from the conserved cysteine through the conserved F or W. Each record gives: V gene, clone size, J gene, D gene, CDR3 protein, CDR3 DNA. A D gene is named only where the DNA matches it firmly. Part of the rows lack a size; the others show once, few, many or a class for expanded clones.

>TRBV29-1|NA|TRBJ2-2|TRBD1
CSVVSGTGANTGELFF
TGCAGCGTTGTTTCCGGGACAGGTGCGAACACCGGGGAGCTGTTTTTT
>TRBV6-5|few|TRBJ2-7|TRBD2
CASTPLAGGSYEQYF
TGTGCCAGCACCCCACTAGCGGGGGGCTCCTACGAGCAGTACTTC
>TRBV6-2/TRBV6-3|NA|TRBJ1-5|TRBD1
CASSYSGTGLQPQHF
TGTGCCAGCAGTTACTCCGGGACAGGCCTCCAGCCCCAGCATTTT
>TRBV6-4|NA|TRBJ2-3|TRBD2
CASMTSWLGTRTDTQYF
TGTGCCAGCATGACTAGCTGGCTGGGAACCCGAACAGATACGCAGTATTTT
>TRBV18|NA|TRBJ2-1|TRBD2
CASSPAGLAGVGEQFF
TGTGCCAGCTCACCCGCAGGACTAGCGGGAGTAGGAGAGCAGTTCTTC
>TRBV13|NA|TRBJ2-7|NA
CASSFGTSYEQYF
TGTGCCAGCAGCTTCGGGACTTCCTACGAGCAGTACTTC
>TRBV28|NA|TRBJ1-2|TRBD1
CASSQMDRRYTF
TGTGCCAGCAGTCAGATGGACAGGCGCTACACCTTC
>TRBV10-3|NA|TRBJ2-3|TRBD1
CAISQGEDTQYF
TGTGCCATCAGCCAGGGGGAAGATACGCAGTATTTT
>TRBV9|NA|TRBJ1-3|TRBD1
CASSARTGPGNTIYF
TGTGCCAGCAGCGCCCGGACAGGGCCCGGAAACACCATATATTTT
>TRBV7-3|NA|TRBJ2-2|TRBD2
CASSLRPSGVTGELFF
TGTGCCAGCAGCTTACGGCCTAGCGGAGTTACCGGGGAGCTGTTTTTT
>TRBV4-2|NA|TRBJ2-1|TRBD2
CASSQIERGRYNEQFF
TGTGCCAGCAGCCAAATAGAGCGGGGGCGGTACAATGAGCAGTTCTTC
>TRBV5-4|NA|TRBJ2-7|TRBD1
CASSAGTGWLDF
TGTGCCAGCAGCGCCGGGACAGGGTGGTTGGACTTC
>TRBV19|NA|TRBJ2-3|NA
CASSIKLGTDTQYF
TGTGCCAGTAGTATAAAGCTCGGCACAGATACGCAGTATTTT
>TRBV19|NA|TRBJ2-7|NA
CASSIHGGRQSYEQYF
TGTGCCAGTAGTATACATGGAGGGCGCCAGTCCTACGAGCAGTACTTC
>TRBV7-8|NA|TRBJ2-7|NA
CASSLAINEQYF
TGTGCCAGCAGCTTAGCAATAAACGAGCAGTACTTC
>TRBV6-6|NA|TRBJ1-5|TRBD1
CASSYEKDRGDQPQHF
TGTGCCAGCAGTTACGAAAAGGACAGGGGGGACCAGCCCCAGCATTTT
>TRBV11-2|NA|TRBJ2-5|TRBD1
CASSQGTATVETQYF
TGTGCCAGCAGCCAAGGGACAGCCACTGTGGAGACCCAGTACTTC
>TRBV4-1|NA|TRBJ2-3|TRBD2
CASSQGLARSTDTQYF
TGCGCCAGCAGCCAGGGACTAGCGAGGAGCACAGATACGCAGTATTTT
>TRBV5-1|NA|TRBJ1-5|TRBD1
CASSLEGARNQPQHF
TGCGCCAGCAGCTTGGAGGGGGCGCGCAATCAGCCCCAGCATTTT
>TRBV7-8|few|TRBJ1-1|TRBD1
CASSLIGQAPYGDTEAFF
TGTGCCAGCAGCTTAATCGGACAGGCTCCCTACGGAGACACTGAAGCTTTCTTT
>TRBV4-2|NA|TRBJ1-2|NA
CASSQDQGYTF
TGTGCCAGCAGCCAAGATCAGGGCTACACCTTC
>TRBV15|NA|TRBJ1-2|NA
CATSRVAGEDGYTF
TGTGCCACCAGCAGAGTGGCAGGGGAAGATGGCTACACCTTC
>TRBV30|NA|TRBJ1-2|NA
CAWSLYSTGLSYGYTF
TGTGCCTGGAGTCTCTATTCGACAGGATTATCCTATGGCTACACCTTC
>TRBV27|NA|TRBJ1-5|TRBD1
CASRTIQGGNSNQPQHF
TGTGCCAGCAGGACTATACAGGGGGGGAATAGCAATCAGCCCCAGCATTTT
>TRBV27|NA|TRBJ2-1|NA
CASSLVGLSYNEQFF
TGTGCCAGCAGTTTAGTGGGCCTATCCTACAATGAGCAGTTCTTC
>TRBV3-1/TRBV3-2|NA|TRBJ2-3|NA
CASSSVREGWQDTQYF
TGTGCCAGCAGCTCCGTCCGGGAAGGTTGGCAAGATACGCAGTATTTT
>TRBV7-7|NA|TRBJ2-5|TRBD2
CASSRGRGSQETQYF
TGTGCCAGCAGCCGCGGGAGGGGAAGTCAAGAGACCCAGTACTTC
>TRBV28|NA|TRBJ1-1|NA
CASILIGADEAFF
TGTGCCAGCATCCTGATTGGGGCAGATGAAGCTTTCTTT
>TRBV19|NA|TRBJ2-1|NA
CASTGGDSTGREQFF
TGTGCCAGTACCGGAGGGGATAGTACAGGACGGGAGCAGTTCTTC
>TRBV28|NA|TRBJ2-1|TRBD2
CASRRGGRDNEQFF
TGTGCCAGCAGGAGGGGCGGGAGGGACAATGAGCAGTTCTTC
>TRBV6-5|NA|TRBJ2-7|NA
CASSLLGAQYF
TGTGCCAGCAGCCTGTTGGGAGCGCAGTACTTC
>TRBV20-1|NA|TRBJ2-7|NA
CSASLESQYF
TGCAGTGCTAGTTTGGAGTCACAGTACTTC
>TRBV6-2/TRBV6-3|once|TRBJ2-2|TRBD1
CASSPQGAGELFF
TGTGCCAGCAGTCCCCAGGGGGCCGGGGAGCTGTTTTTT
>TRBV28|NA|TRBJ1-1|TRBD1
CATRLDRLNTEAFF
TGTGCCACCAGATTGGACAGGTTGAACACTGAAGCTTTCTTT
>TRBV7-3|NA|TRBJ2-7|TRBD1
CASSLGQGAYEQYF
TGTGCCAGCAGCCTCGGACAGGGGGCTTACGAGCAGTACTTC
>TRBV14|NA|TRBJ2-5|TRBD2
CATWGLAGGMKTQYF
TGTGCCACCTGGGGACTAGCGGGTGGAATGAAGACCCAGTACTTC
>TRBV27|NA|TRBJ1-3|NA
CASSPGGGNTIYF
TGTGCCAGCAGCCCCGGGGGAGGGAACACCATATATTTT